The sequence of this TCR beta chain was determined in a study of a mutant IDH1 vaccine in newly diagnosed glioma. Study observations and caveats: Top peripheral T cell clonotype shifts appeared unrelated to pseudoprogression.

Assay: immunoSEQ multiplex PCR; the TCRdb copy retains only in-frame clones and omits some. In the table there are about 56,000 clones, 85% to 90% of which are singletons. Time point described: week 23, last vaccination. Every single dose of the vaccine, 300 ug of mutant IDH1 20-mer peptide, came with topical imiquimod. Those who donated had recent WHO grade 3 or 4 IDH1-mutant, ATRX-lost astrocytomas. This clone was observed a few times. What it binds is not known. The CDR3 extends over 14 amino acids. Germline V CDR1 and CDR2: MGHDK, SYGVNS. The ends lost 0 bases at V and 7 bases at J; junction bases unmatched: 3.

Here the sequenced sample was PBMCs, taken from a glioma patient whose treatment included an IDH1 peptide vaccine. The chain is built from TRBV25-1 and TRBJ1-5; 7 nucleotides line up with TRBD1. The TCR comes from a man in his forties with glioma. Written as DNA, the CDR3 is TGTGCCAGCAGTGAATATGGGGACAGCCAGCCCCAGCATTTT. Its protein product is CASSEYGDSQPQHF.